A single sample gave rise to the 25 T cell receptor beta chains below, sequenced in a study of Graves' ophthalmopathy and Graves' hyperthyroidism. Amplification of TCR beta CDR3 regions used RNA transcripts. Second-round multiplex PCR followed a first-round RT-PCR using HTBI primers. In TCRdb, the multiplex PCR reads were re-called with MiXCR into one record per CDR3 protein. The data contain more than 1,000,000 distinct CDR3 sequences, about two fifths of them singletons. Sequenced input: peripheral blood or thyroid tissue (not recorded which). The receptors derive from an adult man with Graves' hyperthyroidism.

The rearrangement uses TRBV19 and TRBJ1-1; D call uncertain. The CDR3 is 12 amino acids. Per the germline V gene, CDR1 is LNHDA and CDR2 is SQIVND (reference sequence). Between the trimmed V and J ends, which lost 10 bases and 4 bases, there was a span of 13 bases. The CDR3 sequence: CATATWGTEAFF. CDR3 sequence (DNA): TGTGCCACCGCGACCTGGGGCACTGAAGCTTTCTTT.

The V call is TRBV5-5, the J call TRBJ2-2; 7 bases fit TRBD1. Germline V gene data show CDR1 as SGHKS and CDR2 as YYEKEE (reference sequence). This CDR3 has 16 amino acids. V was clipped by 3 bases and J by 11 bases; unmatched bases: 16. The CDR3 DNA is TGTGCCAGCAGCTCCCTAGGGGGCTCGCAGCCGAACGAGCTGTTTTTT. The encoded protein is CASSSLGGSQPNELFF.

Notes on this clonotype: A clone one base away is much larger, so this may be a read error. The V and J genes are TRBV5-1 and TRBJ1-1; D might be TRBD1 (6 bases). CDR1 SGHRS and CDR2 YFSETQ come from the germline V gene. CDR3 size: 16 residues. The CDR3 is CASRLSQGGYDTEAFF. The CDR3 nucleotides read TGCGCCAGCCGCTTGTCCCAAGGGGGTTATGACACTGAAGCTTTCTTT.

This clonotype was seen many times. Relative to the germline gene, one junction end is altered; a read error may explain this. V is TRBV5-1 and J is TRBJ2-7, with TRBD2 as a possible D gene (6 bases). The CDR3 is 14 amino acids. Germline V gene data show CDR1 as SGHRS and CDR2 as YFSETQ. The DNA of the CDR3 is TGTGCCAGCAGCTTAGTCGGGGGCTCCTACGAGCAGTACTTC. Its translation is CASSLVGGSYEQYF.

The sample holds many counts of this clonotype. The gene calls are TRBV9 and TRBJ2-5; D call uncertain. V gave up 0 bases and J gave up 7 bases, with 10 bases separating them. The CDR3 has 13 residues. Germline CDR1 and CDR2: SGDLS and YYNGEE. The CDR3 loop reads CASSVAVVWTQYF. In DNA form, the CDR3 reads TGTGCCAGCAGCGTAGCTGTAGTGTGGACCCAGTACTTC.

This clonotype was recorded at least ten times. CDR3 in amino acids: CASSQSGTGTPEAFF. The CDR3 nucleotides read TGCGCCAGCAGCCAATCCGGGACAGGGACGCCTGAAGCTTTCTTT. The rearrangement uses TRBV5-1 and TRBJ1-1; 9 nucleotides line up with TRBD1. The CDR3 covers 15 residues. Germline V CDR1 and CDR2: SGHRS, YFSETQ. V trimming: 4 bases; J trimming: 6 bases; junction bases outside the gene matches: 10.

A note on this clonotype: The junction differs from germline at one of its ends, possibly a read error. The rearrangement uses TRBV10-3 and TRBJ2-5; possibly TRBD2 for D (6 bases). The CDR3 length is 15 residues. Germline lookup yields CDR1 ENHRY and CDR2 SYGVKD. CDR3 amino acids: CSISESGLIWETQYF. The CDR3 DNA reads TGTTCCATCAGTGAGTCGGGACTCATCTGGGAGACCCAGTACTTC.

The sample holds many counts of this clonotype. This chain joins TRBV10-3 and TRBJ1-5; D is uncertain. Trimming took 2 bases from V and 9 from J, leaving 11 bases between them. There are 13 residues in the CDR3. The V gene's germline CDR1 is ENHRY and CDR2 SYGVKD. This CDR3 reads CAISEDQSRPQHF. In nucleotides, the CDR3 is TGTGCCATCAGTGAGGATCAATCTCGGCCCCAGCATTTT.

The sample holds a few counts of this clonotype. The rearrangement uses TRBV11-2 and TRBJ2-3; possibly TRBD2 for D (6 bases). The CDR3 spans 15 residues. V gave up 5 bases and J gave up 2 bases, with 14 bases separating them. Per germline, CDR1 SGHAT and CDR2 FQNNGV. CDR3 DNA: TGTGCCAGCAGCCCGGAGGGCACGGACACAGATACGCAGTATTTT. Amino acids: CASSPEGTDTDTQYF.

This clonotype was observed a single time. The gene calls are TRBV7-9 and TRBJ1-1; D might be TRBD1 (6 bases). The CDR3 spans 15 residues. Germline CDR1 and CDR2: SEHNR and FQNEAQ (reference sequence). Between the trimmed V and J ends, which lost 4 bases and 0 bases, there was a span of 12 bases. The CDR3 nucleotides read TGTGCCAGCAGCTGGGGGGGCAGATTGAACACTGAAGCTTTCTTT. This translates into CASSWGGRLNTEAFF.

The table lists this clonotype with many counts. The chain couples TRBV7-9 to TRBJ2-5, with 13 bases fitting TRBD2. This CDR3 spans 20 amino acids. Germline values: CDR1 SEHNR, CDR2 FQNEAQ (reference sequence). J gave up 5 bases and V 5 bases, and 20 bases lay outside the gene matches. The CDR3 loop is CASSGTLGLAGAFGLETQYF. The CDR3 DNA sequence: TGTGCCAGCAGCGGGACTTTAGGACTAGCGGGAGCGTTTGGGCTGGAGACCCAGTACTTC.

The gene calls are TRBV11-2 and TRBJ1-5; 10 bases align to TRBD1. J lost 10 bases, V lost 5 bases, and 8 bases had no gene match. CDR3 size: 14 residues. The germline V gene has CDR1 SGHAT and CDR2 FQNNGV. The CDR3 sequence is CASSTPGQGTPQHF. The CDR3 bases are TGTGCCAGCAGCACGCCGGGACAGGGGACACCCCAGCATTTT.

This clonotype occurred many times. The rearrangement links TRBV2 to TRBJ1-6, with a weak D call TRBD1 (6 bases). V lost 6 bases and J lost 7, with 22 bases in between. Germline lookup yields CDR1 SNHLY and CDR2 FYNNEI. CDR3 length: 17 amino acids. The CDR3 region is CASSKRRQGLLNSPLHF. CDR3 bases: TGTGCCAGCAGCAAACGTCGCCAGGGGCTCCTCAATTCACCCCTCCACTTT.

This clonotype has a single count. Written as DNA, the CDR3 is TGTGCCAGCGGAGAAGCGGGAGTCCCCTCCTACGAGCAGTACTTC. It yields the protein CASGEAGVPSYEQYF. J is TRBJ2-7 and V is TRBV6-5; TRBD2 aligns across 8 bases. The ends lost 8 bases at V and 0 bases at J; junction bases unmatched: 9. Per the germline V gene, CDR1 is MNHEY and CDR2 is SVGAGI. CDR3 length equals 15 residues.

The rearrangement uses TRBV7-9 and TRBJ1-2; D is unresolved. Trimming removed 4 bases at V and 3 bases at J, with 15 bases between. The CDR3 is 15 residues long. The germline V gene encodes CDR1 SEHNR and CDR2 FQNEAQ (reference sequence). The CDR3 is CASSSIAGGDYGYTF. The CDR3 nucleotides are TGTGCCAGCAGCTCCATAGCGGGAGGAGACTATGGCTACACCTTC.

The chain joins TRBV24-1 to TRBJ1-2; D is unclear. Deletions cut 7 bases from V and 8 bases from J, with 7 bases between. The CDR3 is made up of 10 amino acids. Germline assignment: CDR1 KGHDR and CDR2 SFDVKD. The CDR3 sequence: CATRGDGYTF. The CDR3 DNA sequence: TGTGCCACCAGGGGAGACGGCTACACCTTC.

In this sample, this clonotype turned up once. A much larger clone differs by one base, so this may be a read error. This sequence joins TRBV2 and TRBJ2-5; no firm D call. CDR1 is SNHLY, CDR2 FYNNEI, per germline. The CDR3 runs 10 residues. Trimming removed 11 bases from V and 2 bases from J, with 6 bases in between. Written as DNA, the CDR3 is TGTGCCGCCGCACAAGAGACCCAGTACTTC. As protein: CAAAQETQYF.

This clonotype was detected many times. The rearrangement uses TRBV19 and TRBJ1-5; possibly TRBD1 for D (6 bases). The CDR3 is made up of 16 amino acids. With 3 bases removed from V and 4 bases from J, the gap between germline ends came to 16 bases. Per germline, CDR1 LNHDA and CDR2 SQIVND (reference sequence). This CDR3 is CASSMPPGTLNQPQHF. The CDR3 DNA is TGTGCCAGTAGTATGCCCCCCGGGACACTGAATCAGCCCCAGCATTTT.

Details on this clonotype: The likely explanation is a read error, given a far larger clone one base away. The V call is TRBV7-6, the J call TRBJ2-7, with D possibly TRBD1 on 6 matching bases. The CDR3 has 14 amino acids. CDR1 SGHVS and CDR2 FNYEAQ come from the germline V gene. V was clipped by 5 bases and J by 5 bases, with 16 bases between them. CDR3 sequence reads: CASSPGDRADEQYF. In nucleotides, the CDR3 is TGTGCCAGCAGCCCAGGGGACCGCGCCGACGAGCAGTACTTC.

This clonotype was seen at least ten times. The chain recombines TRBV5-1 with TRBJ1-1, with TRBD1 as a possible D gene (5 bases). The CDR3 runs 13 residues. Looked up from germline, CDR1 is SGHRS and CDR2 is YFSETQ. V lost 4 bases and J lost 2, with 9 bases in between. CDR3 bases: TGCGCCAGCAGCCCAGACAGTAACACTGAAGCTTTCTTT. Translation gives CASSPDSNTEAFF.

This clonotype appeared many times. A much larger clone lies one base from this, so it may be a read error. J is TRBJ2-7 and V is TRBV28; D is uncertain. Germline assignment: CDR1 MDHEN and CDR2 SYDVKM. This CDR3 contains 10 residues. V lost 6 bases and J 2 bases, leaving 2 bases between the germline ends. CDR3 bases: TGTGCCAGCAGCACCTACGAGCAGTACTTC. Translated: CASSTYEQYF. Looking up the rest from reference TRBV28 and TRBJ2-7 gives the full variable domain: DVKVTQSSRYLVKRTGEKVFLECVQDMDHENMFWYRQDPGLGLRLIYFSYDVKMKEKGDIPEGYSVSREKKERFSLILESASTNQTSMYLCASSTYEQYFGPGTRLTVT.

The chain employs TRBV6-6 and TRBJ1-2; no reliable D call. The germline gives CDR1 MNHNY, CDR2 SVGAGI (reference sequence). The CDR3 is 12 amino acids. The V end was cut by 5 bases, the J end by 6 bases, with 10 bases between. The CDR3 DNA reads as TGTGCCAGCAGTCCGTCCTACCATGGCTACACCTTC. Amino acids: CASSPSYHGYTF.

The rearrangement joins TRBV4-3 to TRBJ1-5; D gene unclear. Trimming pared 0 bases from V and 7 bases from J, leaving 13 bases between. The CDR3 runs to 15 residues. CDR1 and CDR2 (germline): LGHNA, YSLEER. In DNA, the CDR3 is TGCGCCAGCAGCCAAGAAGGGCCTTACCGGCAGCCCCAGCATTTT. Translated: CASSQEGPYRQPQHF.

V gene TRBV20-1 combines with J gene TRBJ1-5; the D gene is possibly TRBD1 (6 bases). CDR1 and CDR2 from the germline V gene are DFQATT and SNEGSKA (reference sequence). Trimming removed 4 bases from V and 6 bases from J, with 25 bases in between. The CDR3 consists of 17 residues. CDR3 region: CSAISSHWGGRFQPQHF. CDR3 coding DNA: TGCAGTGCTATATCCTCTCACTGGGGGGGGCGGTTTCAGCCCCAGCATTTT.

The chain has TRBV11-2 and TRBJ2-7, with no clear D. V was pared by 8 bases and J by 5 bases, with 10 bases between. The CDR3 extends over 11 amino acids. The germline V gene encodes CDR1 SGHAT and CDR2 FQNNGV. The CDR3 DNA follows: TGTGCCAGCCACCTGGGCGACGAGCAGTACTTC. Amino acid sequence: CASHLGDEQYF.